The 12 T cell receptor beta chains below come from one sample, sequenced in a study of blood T cells in healthy people across ages (dated by TCRdb to between 2014 and 2017). The library was generated by 5' RACE. TCRdb lists the instrument as Illumina HiSeq 2500. The second PCR ran for roughly 7 to 12 cycles and used a J-beta primer mix along with a sample-barcoded 5' primer. The raw public reads went through TCRdb reprocessing: fastp at Q25, MiXCR clone calling, in-frame beta chains kept. Each CDR3 protein gets just one entry, which takes the most common genes and DNA from the rows behind it. In this sample the table shows 800,000 to 950,000 distinct CDR3 sequences, around 29% of which occur a single time. Of the sample, about 9.4% falls within the top ten clones. The same specimen was also included in a second study, on T cells of mothers and their children.

Specimen: blood. All receptors come from a woman between 40 and 55 years old in good health.

This clonotype was counted ten times or more. V gene TRBV20-1 combines with J gene TRBJ2-1, with D maybe TRBD2 (7 bases). The CDR3 covers 15 residues. V gave up 0 bases and J gave up 7 bases, with 16 bases separating them. Germline assignment: CDR1 DFQATT and CDR2 SNEGSKA (reference sequence). CDR3 nucleotides: TGCAGTGCTAGAGATATAGGGGGGGGGCTTAATGAGCAGTTCTTC. Translating it yields CSARDIGGGLNEQFF.

This clonotype has just a few counts. A much more abundant neighbour one base away suggests this may be a read error. The J gene is TRBJ2-5, the V gene TRBV3-1; 11 bases are shared with TRBD2. Losses at the gene ends were 6 bases for V and 11 bases for J; bases not matched to a gene: 14. The CDR3 is 15 residues long. Germline loops: CDR1 LGHDT, CDR2 YNNKEL (reference sequence). CDR3 bases: TGTGCCAGCAGTTTAGCGGGGGGGCGTTACAATGAGCAGTACTTC. Its translation: CASSLAGGRYNEQYF.

The chain joins TRBV5-1 to TRBJ2-5; D is undetermined. Germline V gene data show CDR1 as SGHRS and CDR2 as YFSETQ. Trimming pared 2 bases from V and 3 bases from J, leaving 14 bases between. CDR3 length equals 15 residues. Written as DNA, the CDR3 is TGCGCCAGCAGCTTCTGGCGTGGAAGGGAAGAGACCCAGTACTTC. This encodes CASSFWRGREETQYF. The full variable domain, in which reference TRBV5-1 and TRBJ2-5 provide the parts outside the CDR3, is KAGVTQTPRYLIKTRGQQVTLSCSPISGHRSVSWYQQTPGQGLQFLFEYFSETQRNKGNFPGRFSGRQFSNSRSEMNVSTLELGDSALYLCASSFWRGREETQYFGPGTRLLVL.

Of note for this clonotype: Without the conserved terminal phenylalanine or tryptophan, this CDR3 likely stems from a read error. V gene TRBV28 combines with J gene TRBJ2-6; D is unclear. Germline values: CDR1 MDHEN, CDR2 SYDVKM. The CDR3 covers 15 residues. V gave up 7 bases and J gave up 0 bases, with 10 bases separating them. CDR3 DNA sequence: TGTGCCAGCAAAACGACGGGCTCTGGGGCCAACGTCCTGACTTCC. Its protein is CASKTTGSGANVLTS.

This clonotype was seen many times. The V gene is TRBV9, the J gene TRBJ1-2; D ambiguous. CDR3 length: 11 residues. CDR1 and CDR2 from the germline V gene are SGDLS and YYNGEE. V was clipped by 7 bases and J by 8 bases, with 12 bases between them. Here the CDR3 reads CASSSLGGYTF. As DNA, the CDR3 is TGTGCCAGCTCTTCTTTAGGGGGCTACACCTTC.

The rearrangement links TRBV28 to TRBJ1-1; D is ambiguous. Germline V gene lookup returns CDR1 MDHEN and CDR2 SYDVKM. The germline V and J ends were trimmed by 3 bases and 2 bases, with 13 bases remaining between them. The CDR3 runs 15 residues. CDR3 in amino acids: CASSFRADFNTEAFF. DNA of the CDR3: TGTGCCAGCAGTTTTAGGGCAGACTTTAACACTGAAGCTTTCTTT.

With regard to this clonotype: A read error is possible here, since a much larger clone lies one base away. This chain links TRBV7-2 with TRBJ1-3; tentatively, D is TRBD1 (6 bases). Germline loops: CDR1 SGHTA, CDR2 FQGNSA. The CDR3 is 16 amino acids. Trimming left V 4 bases short and J 0 bases short, with 13 bases between. CDR3 sequence (DNA): TGTGCCAGCAGCTCTTACACAGGGAGCTCTGGAAACACCATATATTTT. Protein sequence: CASSSYTGSSGNTIYF. The whole variable domain, remainder taken from reference TRBV7-2 and TRBJ1-3, is GAGVSQSPSNKVTEKGKDVELRCDPISGHTALYWYRQSLGQGLEFLIYFQGNSAPDKSGLPSDRFSAERTGGSVSTLTIQRTQQEDSAVYLCASSSYTGSSGNTIYFGEGSWLTVV.

J is TRBJ1-2 and V is TRBV28; D is perhaps TRBD1 (6 bases). This CDR3 region has 13 residues. The germline V and J ends were trimmed by 4 bases and 2 bases, with 8 bases remaining between them. CDR1 and CDR2 (germline): MDHEN, SYDVKM. The CDR3 sequence: CASSWTANYGYTF. The CDR3 nucleotides are TGTGCCAGCAGTTGGACAGCCAACTATGGCTACACCTTC.

Only a few counts were recorded for this clonotype. The chain combines TRBV15 with TRBJ2-7; tentative D call: TRBD1 (6 bases). Germline V CDR1 and CDR2: LNHNV, YYDKDF (reference sequence). CDR3 length equals 15 residues. The V end lost 3 bases, the J end lost 2 bases, and 14 bases lay between the germline ends. CDR3 in amino acids: CATSSESTGTYEQYF. CDR3 bases: TGTGCCACCAGCAGCGAATCGACAGGAACCTACGAGCAGTACTTC.

This chain joins TRBV18 and TRBJ2-1, with 12 bases that match TRBD2. This CDR3 region has 14 residues. Trimming took 6 bases from V and 6 from J; bases not matched to a gene: 3. Germline CDR1 reads KGHSH; CDR2 reads LQKENI. This CDR3 is CASSQGLAGNEQFF. The CDR3 nucleotides are TGTGCCAGCTCCCAGGGACTAGCGGGCAATGAGCAGTTCTTC.

The chain employs TRBV6-1 and TRBJ2-7; 9 bases align to TRBD1. V shed 7 bases, J shed 7 bases, and the junction held 8 bases outside the gene matches. The germline V gene has CDR1 MNHNS and CDR2 SASEGT. There are 13 residues in the CDR3. CDR3 sequence: CASTGTGLNEQYF. The CDR3 DNA sequence: TGTGCCAGCACGGGGACAGGGTTGAATGAGCAGTACTTC.

The table lists this clonotype with a few counts. A much larger clone lies a single base off, so this may be a read error. The rearrangement uses TRBV5-1 and TRBJ2-2; TRBD1 might be the D (6 bases). The CDR3 extends over 13 amino acids. Germline V lookup: CDR1 SGHRS, CDR2 YFSETQ. As DNA, the CDR3 is TGCGCCAGCAGCCATGGGGACACCGGGGAGCGGTTTTTT. This codes for CASSHGDTGERFF. Based on the CDR3 plus reference TRBV5-1 and TRBJ2-2, the full variable domain is KAGVTQTPRYLIKTRGQQVTLSCSPISGHRSVSWYQQTPGQGLQFLFEYFSETQRNKGNFPGRFSGRQFSNSRSEMNVSTLELGDSALYLCASSHGDTGERFFGEGSRLTVL.